The following is a TCR beta chain sequence with its context. Antigen specificity is unknown. Sequencing was at survey level. The table came from immunoSEQ multiplex PCR; TCRdb's copy has only in-frame clones and leaves some out. The sample contains 85,000 to 100,000 clones, 72% of which appear only once. The data derive from a study of fetal regulatory T cell absence and autoimmunity. Study findings and constraints: Pancreas TCRs were oligoclonally enriched versus cord blood, some clones over 100-fold. The oligoclonal enrichment was interpreted as supporting antigen-driven pancreatic autoimmunity before birth in IPEX syndrome.

This CDR3 spans 14 amino acids. Per the germline V gene, CDR1 is MNHNS and CDR2 is SASEGT. The ends were cut back, 2 bases at V and 2 bases at J, with 9 bases in the middle. This sequence originates from a male donor with IPEX syndrome. The chain links TRBV6-1 to TRBJ1-2; D is undetermined. Sequences were obtained from pancreas tissue. In DNA, the CDR3 is TGTGCCAGCAGTGAACTGCCCCTCAACTATGGCTACACCTTC. This codes for CASSELPLNYGYTF.